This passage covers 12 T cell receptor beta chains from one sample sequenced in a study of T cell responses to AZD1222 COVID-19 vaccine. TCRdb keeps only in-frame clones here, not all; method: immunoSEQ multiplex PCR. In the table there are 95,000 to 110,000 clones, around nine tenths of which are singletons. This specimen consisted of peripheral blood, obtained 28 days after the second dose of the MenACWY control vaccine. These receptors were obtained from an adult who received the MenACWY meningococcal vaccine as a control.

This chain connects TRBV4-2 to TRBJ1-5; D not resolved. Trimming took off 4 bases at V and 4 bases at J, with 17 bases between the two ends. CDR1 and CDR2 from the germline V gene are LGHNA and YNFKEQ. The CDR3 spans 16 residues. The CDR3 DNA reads TGTGCCAGCAGCCGCGACTATCGACGGGCAAATCAGCCCCAGCATTTT. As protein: CASSRDYRRANQPQHF.

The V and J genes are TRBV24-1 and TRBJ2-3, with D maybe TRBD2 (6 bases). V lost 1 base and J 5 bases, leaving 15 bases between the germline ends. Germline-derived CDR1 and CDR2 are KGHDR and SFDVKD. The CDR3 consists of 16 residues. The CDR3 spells CATSDFRGLRGDTQYF. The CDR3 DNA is TGTGCCACCAGTGATTTTAGGGGACTCCGGGGAGATACGCAGTATTTT.

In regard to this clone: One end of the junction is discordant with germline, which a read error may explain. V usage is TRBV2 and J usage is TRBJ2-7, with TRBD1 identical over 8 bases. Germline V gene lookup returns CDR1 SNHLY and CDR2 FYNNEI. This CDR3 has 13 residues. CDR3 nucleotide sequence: TGTGCCAGCAGTACCAACAGGGGGACTCTCGAGATCTTC. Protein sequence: CASSTNRGTLEIF.

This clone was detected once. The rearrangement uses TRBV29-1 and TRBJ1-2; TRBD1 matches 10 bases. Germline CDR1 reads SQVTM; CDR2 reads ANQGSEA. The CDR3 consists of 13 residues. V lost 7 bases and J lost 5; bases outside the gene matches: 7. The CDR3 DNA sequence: TGCAGCGCTGGACAGGGGGGAGTATATGGCTACACCTTC. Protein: CSAGQGGVYGYTF.

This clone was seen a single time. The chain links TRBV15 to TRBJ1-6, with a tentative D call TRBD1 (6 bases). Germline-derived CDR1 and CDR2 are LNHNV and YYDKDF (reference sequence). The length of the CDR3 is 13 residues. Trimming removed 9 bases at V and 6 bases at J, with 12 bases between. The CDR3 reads CATNGQTNSPLHF. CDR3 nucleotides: TGTGCCACGAACGGACAGACTAATTCACCCCTCCACTTT.

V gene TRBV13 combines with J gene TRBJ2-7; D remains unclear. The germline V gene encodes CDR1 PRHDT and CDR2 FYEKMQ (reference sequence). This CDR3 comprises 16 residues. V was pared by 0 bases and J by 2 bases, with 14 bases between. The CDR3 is CASSLGGRSLPYEQYF. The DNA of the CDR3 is TGTGCCAGCAGCTTAGGGGGAAGATCTCTACCCTACGAGCAGTACTTC. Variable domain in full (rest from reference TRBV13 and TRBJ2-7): AAGVIQSPRHLIKEKRETATLKCYPIPRHDTVYWYQQGPGQDPQFLISFYEKMQSDKGSIPDRFSAQQFSDYHSELNMSSLELGDSALYFCASSLGGRSLPYEQYFGPGTRLTVT.

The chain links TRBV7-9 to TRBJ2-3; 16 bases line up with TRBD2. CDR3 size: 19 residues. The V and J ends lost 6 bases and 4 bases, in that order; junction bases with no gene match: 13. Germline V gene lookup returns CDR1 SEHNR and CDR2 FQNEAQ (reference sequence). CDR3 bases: TGTGCCAGCAGGGGCGAACCCGGGACTAGCGGGGGGGCCGCAGATACGCAGTATTTT. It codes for CASRGEPGTSGGAADTQYF. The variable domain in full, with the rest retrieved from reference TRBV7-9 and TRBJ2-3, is DTGVSQNPRHKITKRGQNVTFRCDPISEHNRLYWYRQTLGQGPEFLTYFQNEAQLEKSRLLSDRFSAERPKGSFSTLEIQRTEQGDSAMYLCASRGEPGTSGGAADTQYFGPGTRLTVL.

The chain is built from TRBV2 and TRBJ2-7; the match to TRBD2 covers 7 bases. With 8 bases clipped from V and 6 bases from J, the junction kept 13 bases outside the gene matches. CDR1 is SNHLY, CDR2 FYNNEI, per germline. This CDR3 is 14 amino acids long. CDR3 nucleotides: TGTGCCAGCGGTTATTGGGGGGGTAGAAGCGAGCAGTACTTC. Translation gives CASGYWGGRSEQYF.

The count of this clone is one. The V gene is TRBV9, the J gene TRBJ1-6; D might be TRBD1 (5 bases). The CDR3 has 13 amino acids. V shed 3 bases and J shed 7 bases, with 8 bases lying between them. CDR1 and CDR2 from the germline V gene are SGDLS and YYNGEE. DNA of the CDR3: TGTGCCAGCAGCGCTACAGGAAATTCACCCCTCCACTTT. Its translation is CASSATGNSPLHF.

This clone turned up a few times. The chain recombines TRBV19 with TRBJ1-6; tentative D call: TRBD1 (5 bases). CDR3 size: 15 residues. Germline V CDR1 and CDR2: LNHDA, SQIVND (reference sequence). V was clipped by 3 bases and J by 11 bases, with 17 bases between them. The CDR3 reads CASSIGRDRFAPLHF. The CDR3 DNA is TGTGCCAGTAGTATCGGTAGGGACCGCTTTGCACCCCTCCACTTT.

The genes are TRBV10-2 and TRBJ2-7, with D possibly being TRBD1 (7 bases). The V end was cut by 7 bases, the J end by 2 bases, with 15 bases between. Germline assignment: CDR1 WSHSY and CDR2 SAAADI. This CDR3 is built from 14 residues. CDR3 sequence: CASKNQGGAYEQYF. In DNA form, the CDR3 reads TGCGCCAGCAAGAATCAGGGGGGAGCCTACGAGCAGTACTTC.

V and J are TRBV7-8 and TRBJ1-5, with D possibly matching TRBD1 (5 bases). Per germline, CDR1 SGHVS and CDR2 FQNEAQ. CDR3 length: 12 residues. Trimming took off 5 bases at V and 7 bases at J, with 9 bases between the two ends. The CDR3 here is CASSQYRQPQHF. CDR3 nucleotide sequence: TGTGCCAGCAGCCAGTACAGGCAGCCCCAGCATTTT.